This entry lists 32 T cell receptor beta chains sequenced from one sample in a study of blood T cells in healthy people across ages. Next came a second PCR, run for roughly 6 to 11 cycles, which used a sample-barcoded 5' primer along with a J-beta primer mix. Using its own MiXCR run on the 5' RACE reads, TCRdb lists one record per CDR3 protein. The sample lists around 1.5 million distinct CDR3 sequences; roughly 32% were seen once. The specimen sequenced was blood. Every receptor here comes from a woman aged 25 to 39 in good health.

The V and J genes are TRBV27 and TRBJ2-5; possibly TRBD2 for D (6 bases). V was shortened by 9 bases and J by 5 bases, with 16 bases between the two germline ends. The CDR3 loop spans 13 amino acids. CDR1 is MNHEY, CDR2 SMNVEV, per germline (reference sequence). The chain's CDR3 is CARGPGDRETQYF. CDR3 nucleotides: TGTGCCAGGGGGCCGGGGGACCGCGAGACCCAGTACTTC.

The chain recombines TRBV7-2 with TRBJ2-2, with unresolved D. The ends were cut back, 3 bases at V and 1 base at J, with 6 bases in the middle. CDR3 length equals 14 residues. Germline V lookup: CDR1 SGHTA, CDR2 FQGNSA. In DNA, the CDR3 is TGTGCCAGCAGCTTTGTCAGGAACACCGGGGAGCTGTTTTTT. Its protein product is CASSFVRNTGELFF.

This clonotype was counted at least ten times. This sequence joins TRBV3-1 and TRBJ1-1; maybe TRBD1 (5 bases). Trimming took off 0 bases at V and 3 bases at J, with 17 bases between the two ends. This CDR3 has 17 amino acids. The V gene's germline CDR1 is LGHDT and CDR2 YNNKEL (reference sequence). The CDR3 nucleotides are TGTGCCAGCAGCCAAGATCAATCGGGGCTGGGGGACACTGAAGCTTTCTTT. Translated, it gives CASSQDQSGLGDTEAFF.

The chain links TRBV28 to TRBJ1-4; perhaps TRBD1 as D (5 bases). Germline assignment: CDR1 MDHEN and CDR2 SYDVKM. CDR3 length: 14 residues. V lost 5 bases and J lost 3, with 10 bases in between. CDR3 DNA: TGTGCCAGCAGTGTAGCGGGGGCTAATGAAAAACTGTTTTTT. This codes for CASSVAGANEKLFF. The whole variable domain, filled in from reference TRBV28 and TRBJ1-4, reads DVKVTQSSRYLVKRTGEKVFLECVQDMDHENMFWYRQDPGLGLRLIYFSYDVKMKEKGDIPEGYSVSREKKERFSLILESASTNQTSMYLCASSVAGANEKLFFGSGTQLSVL.

The table lists this clonotype with a few counts. The chain is built from TRBV20-1 and TRBJ2-5; D tentatively fits TRBD1 or TRBD2 (5 bases each). The CDR3 is 13 amino acids. Trimming removed 1 base from V and 2 bases from J, with 8 bases in between. Germline V gene data show CDR1 as DFQATT and CDR2 as SNEGSKA (reference sequence). DNA for the CDR3: TGCAGTGCTAGAGTCGAGGGGCAAGAGACCCAGTACTTC. Its translation: CSARVEGQETQYF.

The rearrangement uses TRBV7-6 and TRBJ2-7; TRBD2 matches 10 bases. The DNA end is a closer match to TRBJ2-5, so the J assignment may be wrong. CDR1 is SGHVS and CDR2 is FNYEAQ in the germline V gene. CDR3 length: 18 residues. The CDR3 is CASTWGASGGPWQETQYF. CDR3 bases: TGTGCCAGCACTTGGGGGGCTAGCGGGGGCCCCTGGCAAGAGACCCAGTACTTC.

The chain couples TRBV24-1 to TRBJ2-1, with TRBD2 matching 12 bases. J gave up 10 bases and V 1 base, and 7 bases lay outside the gene matches. CDR3 length equals 16 residues. From germline, CDR1 is KGHDR and CDR2 SFDVKD. The CDR3 region has the DNA TGTGCCACCAGTGATTTCCTAGCGGGAGGGCCGAGAGAGCAGTTCTTC. Amino acid sequence: CATSDFLAGGPREQFF.

The rearrangement links TRBV9 to TRBJ2-1, with 10 bases that match TRBD1. The CDR3 is 19 residues long. CDR1 SGDLS and CDR2 YYNGEE come from the germline V gene. V trimming: 4 bases; J trimming: 7 bases; junction bases outside the gene matches: 20. CDR3 bases: TGTGCCAGCAGCCCCCCACACTACCCCCCGGGACAGGGGAGGAATGAGCAGTTCTTC. It encodes CASSPPHYPPGQGRNEQFF.

Only a few counts were recorded for this clonotype. V usage is TRBV7-3 and J usage is TRBJ2-1, with 12 bases that match TRBD2. The CDR3 contains 15 residues. After removal of 5 bases from V and 7 bases from J, the junction contained 6 bases not matched to a gene. Germline CDR1 SGHTA, CDR2 FQGTGA. The CDR3 bases are TGTGCCAGCAGCCCCCGACTAGCGGGAGCAAATGAGCAGTTCTTC. As protein: CASSPRLAGANEQFF.

V and J are TRBV28 and TRBJ2-7, with D possibly being TRBD2 (6 bases). CDR3 length: 16 amino acids. From germline, CDR1 is MDHEN and CDR2 SYDVKM. Trimming stripped 5 bases from V and 4 bases from J, with 21 bases between. DNA for the CDR3: TGTGCCAGCAGTAATAATCGGGACTCTGTTCTTTACGAGCAGTACTTC. Translated: CASSNNRDSVLYEQYF. The variable domain in full, completed from reference TRBV28 and TRBJ2-7, reads DVKVTQSSRYLVKRTGEKVFLECVQDMDHENMFWYRQDPGLGLRLIYFSYDVKMKEKGDIPEGYSVSREKKERFSLILESASTNQTSMYLCASSNNRDSVLYEQYFGPGTRLTVT.

The V gene is TRBV7-9, the J gene TRBJ2-7; 7 bases line up with TRBD2. V was clipped by 1 base and J by 5 bases; unmatched bases: 11. This CDR3 region has 16 residues. Germline V gene sequence: CDR1 SEHNR, CDR2 FQNEAQ (reference sequence). CDR3 DNA sequence: TGTGCCAGCAGCTTAGGGGAGGGACCACCAAAAAACGAGCAGTACTTC. Translated, it gives CASSLGEGPPKNEQYF.

This clonotype was seen only once. The germline gene is not matched at one end of the junction; a read error may be the cause. The chain uses TRBV3-1 and TRBJ2-1; 9 nucleotides agree with TRBD2. This CDR3 spans 14 amino acids. The V gene's germline CDR1 is LGHDT and CDR2 YNNKEL (reference sequence). The CDR3 reads CAGRRKAGGNEQFF. The CDR3 DNA reads TGTGCCGGCAGAAGGAAGGCGGGAGGGAACGAGCAGTTCTTC.

The V call is TRBV6-6, the J call TRBJ2-7; 11 nucleotides align to TRBD1. The CDR3 is 17 amino acids. Germline V lookup: CDR1 MNHNY, CDR2 SVGAGI (reference sequence). The V and J ends lost 6 bases and 0 bases, in that order; junction bases with no gene match: 10. The CDR3 sequence: CASSSGGQGVSSYEQYF. CDR3 nucleotides: TGTGCCAGCAGCTCTGGGGGACAGGGGGTCTCCTCCTACGAGCAGTACTTC.

This clonotype was picked up a small number of times. The V and J genes are TRBV3-1 and TRBJ1-1; D is undetermined. Deletions cut 1 base from V and 0 bases from J, with 9 bases between. The length of the CDR3 is 15 residues. The germline V gene encodes CDR1 LGHDT and CDR2 YNNKEL (reference sequence). DNA for the CDR3: TGTGCCAGCAGCCAAGGACGGACCATGAACACTGAAGCTTTCTTT. Protein: CASSQGRTMNTEAFF. Combining the CDR3 with reference TRBV3-1 and TRBJ1-1 gives the whole variable domain DTAVSQTPKYLVTQMGNDKSIKCEQNLGHDTMYWYKQDSKKFLKIMFSYNNKELIINETVPNRFSPKSPDKAHLNLHINSLELGDSAVYFCASSQGRTMNTEAFFGQGTRLTVV.

This clonotype was observed a few times. V and J are TRBV18 and TRBJ2-3, with D tentatively TRBD1 (6 bases). Germline V gene lookup returns CDR1 KGHSH and CDR2 LQKENI. The CDR3 totals 14 residues. V was trimmed by 4 bases and J by 4 bases, leaving 12 bases between them. This CDR3 is CASSLQGSADTQYF. DNA for the CDR3: TGTGCCAGCTCACTACAGGGAAGCGCAGATACGCAGTATTTT.

This clonotype was seen only once. Mismatch with germline at one junction end may stem from a read error. V is TRBV18 and J is TRBJ2-7; D is possibly TRBD2 (5 bases). Germline V gene data show CDR1 as KGHSH and CDR2 as LQKENI. This CDR3 comprises 15 residues. CDR3 in DNA: TGTGCCAGCTCAGCCCCACTAGGCGCATTGGACGAGCGGTACTTC. It yields the protein CASSAPLGALDERYF.

This clonotype was seen a handful of times. This chain uses TRBV7-8 with TRBJ2-1; TRBD2 aligns across 11 bases. The CDR3 runs 17 residues. The J segment lost 8 bases and the V segment lost 5 bases, leaving 14 bases of the junction unmatched. The germline V gene has CDR1 SGHVS and CDR2 FQNEAQ. The DNA of the CDR3 is TGTGCCAGCAGCCAAGGACTAGCGGGTCCTACCGGACATGAGCAGTTCTTC. Translating gives CASSQGLAGPTGHEQFF.

The rearrangement uses TRBV9 and TRBJ2-7; possible D gene TRBD2, 6 bases. In germline, CDR1 is SGDLS, CDR2 YYNGEE. Trimming shortened V by 0 bases and J by 3 bases, and 7 bases separated the two germline ends. This CDR3 comprises 13 residues. CDR3 DNA: TGTGCCAGCAGCGTAGACGGGGGCTACGAGCAGTACTTC. Translated: CASSVDGGYEQYF.

J is TRBJ2-1 and V is TRBV27, with TRBD2 matching 9 bases. Germline values: CDR1 MNHEY, CDR2 SMNVEV (reference sequence). This CDR3 has 15 amino acids. V trimming: 7 bases; J trimming: 7 bases; junction bases outside the gene matches: 11. DNA of the CDR3: TGTGCCAGCAACCCCGGGGCGGGAGGGCCGAATGAGCAGTTCTTC. Translation gives CASNPGAGGPNEQFF.

This rearrangement joins TRBV27 to TRBJ2-3; either TRBD1 or TRBD2 may supply D (7 bases each). Per germline, CDR1 MNHEY and CDR2 SMNVEV (reference sequence). Deletions cut 8 bases from V and 4 bases from J, with 22 bases between. The CDR3 is 16 residues long. The DNA for the CDR3 is TGTGCCAGCCCCCGTCCCAGGGAGGGGGCCGCAGATACGCAGTATTTT. Translating gives CASPRPREGAADTQYF.

The sample holds many counts of this clonotype. The genes are TRBV5-5 and TRBJ2-7, with a possible D match to TRBD1 (6 bases). The CDR3 loop spans 15 amino acids. V was cut by 1 base and J by 3 bases, with 14 bases left in between. CDR1 and CDR2 from the germline V gene are SGHKS and YYEKEE (reference sequence). CDR3 residues: CASSLSHMTGYEQYF. The DNA for the CDR3 is TGTGCCAGCAGCTTGTCACATATGACAGGCTACGAGCAGTACTTC.

The CDR3 loop is CAWSRGGTWDTQYF. In DNA, the CDR3 is TGTGCCTGGAGCCGGGGGGGGACTTGGGATACGCAGTATTTT. This chain connects TRBV30 to TRBJ2-3, with 8 bases lining up with TRBD2. This CDR3 contains 14 residues. Looked up from germline, CDR1 is GTSNPN and CDR2 is SVGIG (reference sequence). J lost 6 bases, V lost 3 bases, and 8 bases had no gene match.

This clonotype has just a few counts. This sequence joins TRBV30 and TRBJ1-1; 7 nucleotides agree with TRBD1. This CDR3 region has 13 residues. Germline values: CDR1 GTSNPN, CDR2 SVGIG (reference sequence). Losses at the gene ends were 2 bases for V and 3 bases for J; bases not matched to a gene: 3. CDR3 DNA sequence: TGTGCCTGGAGTCAGGGGGTGGACACTGAAGCTTTCTTT. Its translation is CAWSQGVDTEAFF.

The gene calls are TRBV10-2 and TRBJ2-7, with 7 nucleotides matching TRBD2. The CDR3 has 15 amino acids. Germline values: CDR1 WSHSY, CDR2 SAAADI. J lost 2 bases, V lost 3 bases, and 7 bases had no gene match. The CDR3 here is CASSDEGGPAYEQYF. The CDR3, as DNA: TGCGCCAGCAGTGACGAGGGAGGGCCGGCCTACGAGCAGTACTTC.

This chain uses TRBV4-2 with TRBJ2-5; TRBD2 matches at 9 bases. The V and J ends lost 4 bases and 2 bases, in that order; junction bases with no gene match: 8. The CDR3 is made up of 16 amino acids. CDR1 LGHNA and CDR2 YNFKEQ come from the germline V gene. The CDR3 region is CASSLRAGGSQETQYF. CDR3 nucleotides: TGTGCCAGCAGCCTCCGAGCGGGAGGCTCTCAAGAGACCCAGTACTTC.

About this clonotype: Compared with germline, one end of the junction differs, possibly owing to a read error. The chain couples TRBV7-3 to TRBJ2-1, with D possibly matching TRBD2 (6 bases). This CDR3 has 14 amino acids. Germline V CDR1 and CDR2: SGHTA, FQGTGA. The CDR3 here is CASSLITSQNERFF. CDR3 coding DNA: TGTGCCAGCAGCTTAATTACTAGCCAGAATGAGCGGTTCTTC.

This clonotype appeared a few times. The V call is TRBV6-2 or TRBV6-3, the J call TRBJ2-7; D may be TRBD1 (6 bases). The CDR3 has 16 amino acids. Trimming stripped 0 bases from V and 5 bases from J, with 17 bases between. Germline CDR1 and CDR2: MNHEY and SVGEGT. CDR3 residues: CASSYSWGPGSHEQYF. The CDR3 DNA is TGTGCCAGCAGTTACTCTTGGGGGCCAGGTTCGCACGAGCAGTACTTC.

The CDR3 bases are TGCAGCGCAACGGGCCCAGGGGAGGGACAGCCCCAGCATTTT. It codes for CSATGPGEGQPQHF. The chain joins TRBV29-1 to TRBJ1-5, with D perhaps TRBD1 (6 bases). Germline V CDR1 and CDR2: SQVTM, ANQGSEA. The CDR3 runs 14 residues. V dropped 7 bases and J dropped 7 bases, with 20 bases sitting between them.

In this sample, this clonotype turned up a few times. The V call is TRBV20-1, the J call TRBJ1-4, with D perhaps TRBD1 (6 bases). This CDR3 is built from 14 residues. Germline CDR1 is DFQATT and CDR2 is SNEGSKA (reference sequence). Trimming took 0 bases from V and 5 from J, leaving 10 bases between them. DNA of the CDR3: TGCAGTGCTAGAGATGGGACACAGAATGAAAAACTGTTTTTT. Protein product: CSARDGTQNEKLFF.

This clonotype occurred many times. The chain is built from TRBV7-3 and TRBJ2-1, with 10 bases matching TRBD2. The J segment lost 8 bases and the V segment lost 6 bases, leaving 7 bases of the junction unmatched. The germline CDR1 and CDR2 sequences are SGHTA and FQGTGA. This CDR3 contains 14 residues. The CDR3 here is CASRRAGGLDEQFF. CDR3 DNA: TGTGCCAGCAGACGAGCGGGAGGGCTTGATGAGCAGTTCTTC.

The sample holds a few counts of this clonotype. This chain connects TRBV6-5 to TRBJ2-1, with 10 bases matching TRBD1. Germline V gene data show CDR1 as MNHEY and CDR2 as SVGAGI. The J segment lost 9 bases and the V segment lost 6 bases, leaving 2 bases of the junction unmatched. The CDR3 runs 12 residues. The CDR3 spells CASRGQGLEQFF. The CDR3 region has the DNA TGTGCCAGCAGGGGACAGGGGCTTGAGCAGTTCTTC.

The CDR3 nucleotides read TGTGCCAGCAGAAGAGGACTAGTTGGGCGACCTATATCTAGCACAGATACGCAGTATTTT. Its protein is CASRRGLVGRPISSTDTQYF. This chain uses TRBV6-1 with TRBJ2-3; TRBD2 matches at 7 bases. The germline V gene encodes CDR1 MNHNS and CDR2 SASEGT. V shed 6 bases, J shed 0 bases, and the junction held 21 bases outside the gene matches. The CDR3 sequence is 20 residues long.